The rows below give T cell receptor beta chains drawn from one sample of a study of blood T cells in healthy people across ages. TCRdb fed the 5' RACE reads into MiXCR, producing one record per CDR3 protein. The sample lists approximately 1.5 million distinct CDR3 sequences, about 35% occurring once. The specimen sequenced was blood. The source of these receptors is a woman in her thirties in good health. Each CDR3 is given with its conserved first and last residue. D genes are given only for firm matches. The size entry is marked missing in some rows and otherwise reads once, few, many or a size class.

cdr3_aa: CSARDQGHGYTF
cdr3_nt: TGCAGTGCTAGAGATCAGGGACATGGCTACACCTTC
j_call: TRBJ1-2
d_call: .
v_call: TRBV20-1
clone_size: .

cdr3_aa: CASSPGLAGGNGELFF
cdr3_nt: TGTGCCAGCAGTCCGGGACTAGCGGGAGGGAACGGGGAGCTGTTTTTT
j_call: TRBJ2-2
d_call: TRBD2
v_call: TRBV27
clone_size: .

cdr3_aa: CATSREKTITGELFF
cdr3_nt: TGTGCCACCAGCAGAGAGAAAACGATCACCGGGGAGCTGTTTTTT
j_call: TRBJ2-2
d_call: .
v_call: TRBV15
clone_size: .

cdr3_aa: CASTRTGVLYNEQFF
cdr3_nt: TGTGCCAGCACGCGGACAGGGGTCCTGTACAATGAGCAGTTCTTC
j_call: TRBJ2-1
d_call: TRBD1
v_call: TRBV2
clone_size: .

cdr3_aa: CSASLPGLAGNEQFF
cdr3_nt: TGCAGTGCTAGCCTTCCGGGACTAGCGGGCAATGAGCAGTTCTTC
j_call: TRBJ2-1
d_call: TRBD2
v_call: TRBV20-1
clone_size: .

cdr3_aa: CASSFSSGSGQPQHF
cdr3_nt: TGTGCCAGCAGTTTTTCGAGCGGGTCGGGTCAGCCCCAGCATTTT
j_call: TRBJ1-5
d_call: .
v_call: TRBV27
clone_size: .

cdr3_aa: CAIRRGEGSTDTQYF
cdr3_nt: TGTGCCATCAGGAGGGGGGAGGGGAGCACAGATACGCAGTATTTT
j_call: TRBJ2-3
d_call: .
v_call: TRBV10-3
clone_size: many

cdr3_aa: CSATNLNQPQHF
cdr3_nt: TGCAGTGCTACCAATTTGAATCAGCCCCAGCATTTT
j_call: TRBJ1-5
d_call: .
v_call: TRBV20-1
clone_size: few

cdr3_aa: CSAPGTLDIINNEQFF
cdr3_nt: TGCAGTGCGCCCGGGACACTGGATATTATTAACAATGAGCAGTTCTTC
j_call: TRBJ2-1
d_call: .
v_call: TRBV20-1
clone_size: .

cdr3_aa: CASTKPDRDEQYF
cdr3_nt: TGTGCCAGCACCAAACCGGACAGGGATGAGCAGTACTTC
j_call: TRBJ2-7
d_call: TRBD1
v_call: TRBV6-2/TRBV6-3
clone_size: .

cdr3_aa: CSVEEIAETQYF
cdr3_nt: TGCAGCGTTGAAGAAATTGCCGAGACCCAGTACTTC
j_call: TRBJ2-5
d_call: .
v_call: TRBV29-1
clone_size: many

cdr3_aa: CASSLRTSGSYEQYF
cdr3_nt: TGTGCCAGCAGTTTAAGGACTAGCGGTTCCTACGAGCAGTACTTC
j_call: TRBJ2-7
d_call: TRBD2
v_call: TRBV7-8
clone_size: many

cdr3_aa: CASCPPGLAGGPSYEQYF
cdr3_nt: TGTGCCAGCTGCCCCCCGGGACTAGCGGGGGGGCCCTCCTACGAGCAGTACTTC
j_call: TRBJ2-7
d_call: TRBD2
v_call: TRBV13
clone_size: few

cdr3_aa: CSARGGAGTEAFF
cdr3_nt: TGCAGTGCTAGAGGAGGGGCCGGCACTGAAGCTTTCTTT
j_call: TRBJ1-1
d_call: .
v_call: TRBV20-1
clone_size: few

cdr3_aa: CSVSPPGQGVRSNEKLFF
cdr3_nt: TGCAGCGTTTCTCCGCCGGGACAGGGGGTCCGCTCAAATGAAAAACTGTTTTTT
j_call: TRBJ1-4
d_call: TRBD1
v_call: TRBV29-1
clone_size: few

cdr3_aa: CASRSLAGNYGYTF
cdr3_nt: TGTGCCAGCAGATCTTTAGCGGGAAACTATGGCTACACCTTC
j_call: TRBJ1-2
d_call: .
v_call: TRBV6-6
clone_size: .

cdr3_aa: CATSRAFHTSDSPLHF
cdr3_nt: TGTGCCACCAGCAGAGCCTTCCATACTTCGGATTCACCCCTCCACTTT
j_call: TRBJ1-6
d_call: .
v_call: TRBV15
clone_size: .

cdr3_aa: CAASDPTGYNEQFF
cdr3_nt: TGTGCCGCCAGTGATCCGACAGGGTACAATGAGCAGTTCTTC
j_call: TRBJ2-1
d_call: TRBD1
v_call: TRBV24-1
clone_size: .

cdr3_aa: CASSVGGATEAFF
cdr3_nt: TGTGCCAGCAGCGTAGGGGGCGCGACTGAAGCTTTCTTT
j_call: TRBJ1-1
d_call: .
v_call: TRBV9
clone_size: few

cdr3_aa: CASSLTGVENTEAFF
cdr3_nt: TGTGCCAGCAGTCTGACAGGGGTTGAGAACACTGAAGCTTTCTTT
j_call: TRBJ1-1
d_call: TRBD1
v_call: TRBV27
clone_size: .

cdr3_aa: CASSPARAIEAFF
cdr3_nt: TGTGCCAGCAGCCCTGCCCGGGCTATTGAAGCTTTCTTT
j_call: TRBJ1-1
d_call: .
v_call: TRBV4-2
clone_size: few

cdr3_aa: CSVQTGVTGNIQYF
cdr3_nt: TGCAGCGTGCAGACAGGGGTGACGGGAAACATTCAGTACTTC
j_call: TRBJ2-4
d_call: TRBD1
v_call: TRBV29-1
clone_size: few

cdr3_aa: CASSLGRSGSQYF
cdr3_nt: TGCGCCAGCAGCTTGGGTCGTTCTGGGTCCCAGTACTTC
j_call: TRBJ2-5
d_call: .
v_call: TRBV5-1
clone_size: few